This T cell receptor (beta chain) was captured by sequencing in a study of blood T cells in healthy people across ages. The study, taken as a whole, reports: Naive CD4+ cells and diversity were both higher in long-lived donors than in aged donors.

The CDR3 is 16 residues long. V shed 3 bases, J shed 2 bases, and the junction held 9 bases outside the gene matches. Germline CDR1 LNHNV, CDR2 YYDKDF (reference sequence). The second PCR ran roughly 7 to 12 cycles with a sample-barcoded 5' primer and J-beta primers. TCRdb re-called the 5' RACE reads through MiXCR, storing one row per CDR3 protein. The data hold some 1,800,000 distinct CDR3 sequences, with more than 35% observed a single time. For this clonotype: The antigen is not known.

The rearrangement joins TRBV15 to TRBJ2-7; the match to TRBD1 covers 8 bases. Sequenced input: blood. This receptor was taken from a human donor in good health. The CDR3 is CATSRPPRTGTYEQYF. The DNA for the CDR3 is TGTGCCACCAGCAGGCCCCCACGGACAGGGACCTACGAGCAGTACTTC.